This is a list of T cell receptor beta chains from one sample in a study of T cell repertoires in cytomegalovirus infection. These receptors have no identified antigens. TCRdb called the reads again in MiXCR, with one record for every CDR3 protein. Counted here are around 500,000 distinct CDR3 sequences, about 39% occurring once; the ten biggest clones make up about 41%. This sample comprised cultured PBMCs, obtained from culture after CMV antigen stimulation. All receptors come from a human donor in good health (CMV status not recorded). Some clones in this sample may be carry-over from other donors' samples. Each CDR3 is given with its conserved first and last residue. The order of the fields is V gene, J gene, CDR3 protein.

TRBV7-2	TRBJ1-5	CASSLDSDQPQHF
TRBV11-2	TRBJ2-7	CASSSNRGLYEQYF
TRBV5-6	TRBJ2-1	CASSLKLAGVIDEQFF
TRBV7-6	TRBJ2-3	CASTLRGDSTDTQYF
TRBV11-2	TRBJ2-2	CASSSGLGDTGELFF
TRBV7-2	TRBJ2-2	CASSSGTDTGELFF
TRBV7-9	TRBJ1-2	CASSRSTAHYGYTF
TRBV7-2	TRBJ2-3	CASSLEGVLAGTTDTQYF
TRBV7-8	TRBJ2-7	CASSSGTGGYEQYF
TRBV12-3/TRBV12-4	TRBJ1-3	CASIRGSSGNTIYF
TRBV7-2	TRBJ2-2	CASSFLAGGNGELFF
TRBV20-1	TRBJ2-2	CSARRQANTGELFF
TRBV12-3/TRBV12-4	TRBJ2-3	CASSTTWGTQYF
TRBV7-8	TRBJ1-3	CASSTRQGVLGNTIYF
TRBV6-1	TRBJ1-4	CASSDSLGKLFF
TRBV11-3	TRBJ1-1	CASSPASDDEAFF
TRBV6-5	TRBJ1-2	CASRQPNYGYTF
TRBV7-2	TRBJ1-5	CASSPNPGPQHF
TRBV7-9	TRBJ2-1	CASHPGRGEVFNEQFF
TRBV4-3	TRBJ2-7	CASSQRGRSDEQYF
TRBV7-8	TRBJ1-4	CASSLFPTGTAFF
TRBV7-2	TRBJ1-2	CASRETGFFYGYTF
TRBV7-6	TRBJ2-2	CGSRGTGELFF
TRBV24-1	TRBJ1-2	CATSDQRTGYGYTF
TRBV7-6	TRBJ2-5	CASSVRGSGETQYF
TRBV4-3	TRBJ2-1	CASSQAVAGGEGEQFF
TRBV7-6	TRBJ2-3	CASSLRQGIATDTQYF
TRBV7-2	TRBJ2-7	CASSLRSGGIPYEQYF
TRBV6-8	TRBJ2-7	CASSYSRAYEQYF
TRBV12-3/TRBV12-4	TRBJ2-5	CASSLGQGAGETQYF
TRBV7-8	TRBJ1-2	CASSFRQGTGYTF
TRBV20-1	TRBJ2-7	CSAREQRGRYEQYF
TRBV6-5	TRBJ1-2	CASSALTGPFYGYTF
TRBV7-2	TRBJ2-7	CASRSLGTYEQYF
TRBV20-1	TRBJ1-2	CSASNSRVGGYTF
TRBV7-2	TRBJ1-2	CASSRGLTANYGYTF
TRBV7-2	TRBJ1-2	CASSLGGAATYGYTF
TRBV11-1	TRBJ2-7	CASSSSGTSPAEQYF
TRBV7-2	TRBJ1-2	CASSLGSGLDGYTF
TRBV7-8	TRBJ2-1	CASSSGEARAFF
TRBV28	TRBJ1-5	CASSLPPEF
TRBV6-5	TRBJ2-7	CASRRDRAYEQYF
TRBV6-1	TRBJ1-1	CASSEGQNFLYTEAFF